The source of this T cell receptor (beta chain) is a study of cytomegalovirus exposure and HLA in healthy donors (dated by TCRdb to the late 2010s). Regarding the complete study: In an earlier analysis of under 750 of the donors, roughly 300 Gb of sequence data and 90 million to 120 million unique TCR beta sequences from 150 million to 200 million T cells were reported. HLA typing included class I and class II loci at four-digit resolution. A later analysis re-analyzed previously published TCR beta repertoires from approximately 670 donors and added high-resolution HLA genotyping to study TCR occurrence patterns. An earlier analysis of fewer than 700 of the donors applied high-throughput TCR beta sequencing to assess whether each TCR beta V gene segment acted as functional or pseudogenic. High-throughput TCR immunosequencing, statistical association of individual TCRs with disease status, and machine learning were combined to predict cytomegalovirus infection status. Of the approximately 400 genotyped donors, 81% fell in the genetic ancestry cluster associated with self-reported Caucasian donors. On average, around 230,000 unique TCR beta nucleotide sequences were sequenced per donor among a few hundred genotyped donors of the cohort, with 15% to 20% of those sequences being non-productive. In the later analysis, no new phenotypic data were used to find candidate immune exposures; instead, reliance was placed on TCR beta sequences and their occurrence across donors. Every discovery cohort repertoire had been produced on one sequencing platform. Typing coverage varied by locus: about 629-640 donors for A, B, C, DRB1 and DQB1; about 520 for DQA1; more than 600 for DPA1; fewer than 480 for DPB1. An early release that covered fewer than 750 HLA-typed donors contained approximately 300 gigabases of sequencing data and about 93 million unique TCR sequences. The study aimed to test whether cataloging public T cell receptors could reveal signatures of past pathogen exposure. Besides the first cohort of under 700 subjects, a separate validation cohort made up of about 120 different subjects was used. Roughly five DR-DQ haplotypes were treated as single units for association and clustering because of strong linkage in the cohort. Donor age, sex, ethnicity and CMV serostatus were compiled together with the repertoire data. Using immunosequencing, the study profiled T cell repertoires from some 670 subjects and related those repertoires to cytomegalovirus serostatus. Genome-wide SNP genotypes for about 65% of the roughly 700 donors were used in a later genetic analysis, which treated that subset as a discovery cohort. Overall study outcomes, separate from this receptor: Most TCR sequences were observed very rarely across donors, whereas some public TCRs were present in many individuals. Strong co-occurrence of HLA alleles, especially DR and DQ, made assigning TCR associations to individual alleles difficult. Specific HLA alleles were associated with 15,000 to 20,000 TCR beta sequences at a false discovery rate of 0.05 in a later analysis. Because the 87-base-pair reads could not distinguish some IMGT-functional V segments, including TRBV6-2 and TRBV6-3, those segments were excluded. Because counts were too low, more than 15 rarely observed V segments, including chromosome 9 orphons, were excluded from the earlier analysis of about 500 of the donors. Linkage disequilibrium might explain the correlated functional status among segregating V segments, but an unknown experimental factor could not be ruled out. A further reported finding was that TCR beta sequences accurately predicted the HLA-A and HLA-B alleles for most subjects in the first cohort. Because HLA typing was unavailable for some donors at each locus, only the typed subset was used in association tests. In vitro tests confirmed that three of the cytomegalovirus-associated TCR beta chains recognize cytomegalovirus antigens. In a later analysis, most CMV-associated TCR beta chains were found to appear HLA-restricted, with HLA associations seemingly driven largely by CMV exposure. The study gave a list of some 150 TCR beta chains associated with cytomegalovirus. In a later genetic analysis, a missense DCLRE1C variant was associated with V-gene and J-gene trimming of TCR beta chains, and the association was replicated in an independent cohort. In a later analysis, several top co-occurrence clusters were reported to appear linked to parvovirus B19, influenza, CMV and Epstein-Barr virus. Sequencing depth was assumed to be roughly uniform across donors in the presence/absence analyses, though that assumption may not hold. The classifier was reported to diagnose cytomegalovirus status with high specificity and sensitivity in both the original and validation cohorts. In a later analysis, TCR association rates were found to vary across HLA loci, with the most associated TCRs seen for DRB1 alleles and the fewest for HLA-C alleles. In a later analysis, HLA-associated TCR beta chains were found to be more clonally expanded and to have lower generation probabilities than equally common non-associated chains. A cluster of highly shared sequence variants was judged likely to be a technical artifact of the sequencing pipeline. Only TCR beta chains were sequenced in this cohort, and the absence of alpha or paired-chain data limited detectable features. According to a later genetic analysis, donors in an Asian-associated ancestry cluster had fewer N-insertions in productive TCRs than the approximately 650-donor mean. Immune exposure information for the cohort was limited to CMV serostatus. It was suggested by the authors that the approach could potentially be generalized to other disease states and immunological phenotypes. Broadly in line with IMGT annotations, most TCR beta V segments showed up in productive rearrangements about 87% or about 30% of the time in an earlier analysis of approximately 640 of the donors.

In total, approximately 690 healthy bone marrow donors made up the cohort. At the time of sampling, all cohort members were nominally healthy, though unrecorded immune exposures were likely present. The donor was CMV seronegative and was included in the group of a few hundred seronegative cohort members. A peripheral blood sample was collected from each donor, and TCR beta sequencing was performed on peripheral blood mononuclear cells. Genomic DNA was extracted from the blood cell samples with the Qiagen DNeasy Blood Extraction Kit. From the cysteine through the phenylalanine, the CDR3 covers 16 amino acids. CDR3 DNA only is kept here, 48 bases in frame from base 1. CDR1 and CDR2 are read off the germline V gene as SGHDT and YYEEEE. At the junction V is shortened by 3 bases and J by 2 bases; bases outside the gene matches: 4. About this clone itself: No antigen is known for it. Per-base qualities were not stored, and no clone one base away is much larger.

To prepare the library, the immunoSEQ multiplex PCR assay was applied. A mixture of 60 forward primers for TCR Vbeta segments and 13 reverse primers for TCR Jbeta segments was used in the multiplex PCR. The CDR3 region of rearranged TCR beta genes was amplified from genomic DNA with a multiplex PCR assay. The Illumina HiSeq System was used to sequence the amplified TCR beta libraries as 87-base-pair reads. Processing in the source paper ran as follows. Across the roughly 600 repertoires, a later analysis counted about 81 million unique TCR beta chains, 9 million to 14 million of which were shared by at least two donors. A nearest-neighbor algorithm error-corrected the raw reads and collapsed the reads into unique sequences, merging closely related sequences to remove PCR and sequencing errors. V, D and J gene segments were assigned by aligning CDR3 sequences to IMGT reference sequences. For a sequence to be retained, a match of at least six nucleotides to both a V gene segment and a J gene segment was required. Rearrangements were called productive when the CDR3 lacked stop codons and stayed in frame with V and J; all others were non-productive. CDR3 was defined according to IMGT convention as the region running from the second conserved V-encoded cysteine to the conserved J-encoded phenylalanine. The earlier analysis of some 540 of the donors excluded any sequence lacking an unambiguous match to a single V gene segment. In an earlier analysis of roughly 600 of the donors, a V segment was called functional when productive rearrangements were above 56.7%, and segregating when the standard deviation between donors exceeded 5%. A statistical classification framework was built to diagnose cytomegalovirus status from the catalog of TCR beta chain sequences. V and J gene assignment, in a later analysis, came from comparing TCR nucleotide sequences with IMGT/GENE-DB human TR gene sequences. A later analysis assigned CDR3 sequences and most-parsimonious VDJ recombination scenarios with the TCRdist pipeline. In a later analysis, every TCR beta chain was defined by the combination of its CDR3 amino acid sequence and its V-gene family, and reads without a unique V-gene family were dropped. In a later analysis, a few hundred highly shared, low-generation-probability nucleotide sequences were removed to address suspected cross-contamination and a sequencing artifact. For each public chain, a later analysis derived a clonal expansion index from normalized ranks of inferred template counts within each repertoire. A later analysis computed generation probabilities with a VDJ recombination model fitted to out-of-frame rearrangements, and checked the results against IGoR. A later analysis scored TCR-TCR, TCR-HLA and TCR-CMV co-occurrence with hypergeometric tests, applying a repertoire-size bias correction to TCR pairs. In a later analysis, false discovery rates were estimated by permuting HLA or CMV assignments 20 times. A later analysis grouped co-occurring TCRs with DBSCAN, adding TCRdist sequence similarity when clustering within HLA-allele-positive subsets. Co-occurrence clustering excluded repertoires with fewer than 30,000 or more than 120,000 public chains, plus five with anomalous nucleotide sharing. TCRdb mirrors the immuneACCESS table, restricted to in-frame sequences. Some clones are absent from its copies; in checked studies, under half trace to an unresolved V gene, and the reason for the others is unknown. For V, J and clone size, that table is used; D and trimming come from the DNA. The sample table contains about 240,000 clones; only one count was recorded for roughly 78% of them. In total, the top ten clones hold about 0.47% of the sample.

This receptor chain uses TRBV5-6 and TRBJ2-1; 11 bases in the junction line up with TRBD2. The sequenced sample was PBMCs. This TCR was sampled from a boy aged 5-17 years in good health and CMV-seronegative. CDR3 sequence: CASSSLAGDAYNEQFF. In nucleotides, the sequence is TGTGCCAGCAGCTCACTAGCGGGAGATGCCTACAATGAGCAGTTCTTC.